Following are 25 T cell receptor beta chains from one sample sequenced in a study of regulatory T cells in long-lasting Graves disease. Building of the TCR beta libraries involved iRepertoire HTBI primers and Arm-PCR of CDR3 regions. Each CDR3 protein is one row after TCRdb ran MiXCR on the multiplex PCR reads. The sample lists more than 650,000 distinct CDR3 sequences, 30% seen once, with 40% to 55% in the top ten. Sample time point: persistent/refractory GD, antithyroid drugs over 5 years with positive TRAb. PBMC RNA served as the TCR library source. Sequences were derived from peripheral blood mononuclear cells (PBMCs), sampled when the disease was refractory, from a patient treated with antithyroid drugs. The receptors stem from a female donor with Graves disease.

This clonotype was seen at least ten times. The chain has TRBV6-2 or TRBV6-3 and TRBJ1-1, with D perhaps matching TRBD1 (5 bases). CDR1 MNHEY and CDR2 SVGEGT come from the germline V gene. This CDR3 contains 14 residues. Trimming cost V 2 bases and J 7 bases, with 14 bases left between them. In DNA form, the CDR3 reads TGTGCCAGCAGTTACGGGTCCAGGGCAGATGAAGCTTTCTTT. Its translation is CASSYGSRADEAFF.

This clonotype was seen repeatedly, ten times or more. The rearrangement uses TRBV28 and TRBJ1-1, with a weak D call TRBD1 (6 bases). Germline assignment: CDR1 MDHEN and CDR2 SYDVKM. The CDR3 loop spans 15 amino acids. V shed 4 bases and J shed 0 bases, with 12 bases lying between them. CDR3 sequence (DNA): TGTGCCAGCAGTTCGGGGACAAACATGAACACTGAAGCTTTCTTT. This codes for CASSSGTNMNTEAFF. The full variable domain, with the rest looked up from reference TRBV28 and TRBJ1-1, is DVKVTQSSRYLVKRTGEKVFLECVQDMDHENMFWYRQDPGLGLRLIYFSYDVKMKEKGDIPEGYSVSREKKERFSLILESASTNQTSMYLCASSSGTNMNTEAFFGQGTRLTVV.

This clonotype appeared a few times. The V and J genes are TRBV18 and TRBJ2-7, with TRBD2 identical over 8 bases. The germline gives CDR1 KGHSH, CDR2 LQKENI. The V and J ends lost 3 bases and 3 bases, in that order; junction bases with no gene match: 7. There are 15 residues in the CDR3. CDR3 sequence: CASSPVSGRDYEQYF. CDR3 bases: TGTGCCAGCTCACCCGTGAGCGGGAGAGACTACGAGCAGTACTTC.

The V gene is TRBV5-1, the J gene TRBJ2-6; the D is unclear. V lost 0 bases and J lost 0, with 7 bases in between. This CDR3 has 16 amino acids. Germline lookup yields CDR1 SGHRS and CDR2 YFSETQ. CDR3 sequence (DNA): TGCGCCAGCAGCTTGGGGTTAGCCTCTGGGGCCAACGTCCTGACTTTC. Encoded protein: CASSLGLASGANVLTF.

The chain employs TRBV6-5 and TRBJ1-2, with D perhaps matching TRBD1 (5 bases). The CDR3 contains 17 residues. V lost 0 bases and J 2 bases, leaving 16 bases between the germline ends. CDR1 and CDR2 (germline): MNHEY, SVGAGI. The CDR3 DNA reads TGTGCCAGCAGTTACTCTTGGGACCTTGGGGAGAACTATGGCTACACCTTC. Translation: CASSYSWDLGENYGYTF.

This chain connects TRBV5-1 to TRBJ2-3; D possibly corresponds to TRBD2 (5 bases). The CDR3 is made up of 13 amino acids. Germline-derived CDR1 and CDR2 are SGHRS and YFSETQ. Trimming took off 5 bases at V and 2 bases at J, with 9 bases between the two ends. The CDR3 DNA reads as TGCGCCAGCAGGGAGGAGCCCACAGATACGCAGTATTTT. Translating it yields CASREEPTDTQYF. The full variable domain, its missing parts supplied by reference TRBV5-1 and TRBJ2-3, is KAGVTQTPRYLIKTRGQQVTLSCSPISGHRSVSWYQQTPGQGLQFLFEYFSETQRNKGNFPGRFSGRQFSNSRSEMNVSTLELGDSALYLCASREEPTDTQYFGPGTRLTVL.

This clonotype was seen a few times. CDR3 region: CSARTGFMNTEAFF. The CDR3 DNA follows: TGCAGTGCTAGGACAGGGTTCATGAACACTGAAGCTTTCTTT. The V gene is TRBV20-1, the J gene TRBJ1-1; 7 positions match TRBD1. Germline V CDR1 and CDR2: DFQATT, SNEGSKA (reference sequence). The CDR3 loop spans 14 amino acids. V was pared by 3 bases and J by 0 bases, with 4 bases of the junction left unmatched.

At least ten counts were recorded for this clonotype. V and J are TRBV12-3 or TRBV12-4 and TRBJ2-7, with 14 positions matching TRBD2. Unmatched junction bases numbered 9, after V lost 5 bases and J lost 6 bases. The CDR3 length is 16 residues. This chain's CDR3 is CASSTRTSGRPSEQYF. The CDR3 region has the DNA TGTGCCAGCAGTACTCGGACTAGCGGGAGGCCCTCCGAGCAGTACTTC.

This clonotype was counted many times. The chain carries TRBV6-5 and TRBJ2-7; possibly TRBD1 for D (6 bases). The CDR3 totals 14 residues. Trimming removed 2 bases at V and 1 base at J, with 9 bases between. The germline V gene has CDR1 MNHEY and CDR2 SVGAGI. CDR3 sequence (DNA): TGTGCCAGCAGTTACGCCAGGGGATCCTACGAGCAGTACTTC. Protein sequence: CASSYARGSYEQYF.

This clonotype has just a few counts. The chain uses TRBV5-6 and TRBJ2-7, with 9 bases matching TRBD1. Germline V CDR1 and CDR2: SGHDT, YYEEEE. V lost 2 bases, J lost 2 bases, and 5 bases stayed unmatched. This CDR3 comprises 15 residues. In DNA form, the CDR3 reads TGTGCCAGCAGCTTCACCGGGACAGGGACCTACGAGCAGTACTTC. Translated, it gives CASSFTGTGTYEQYF.

This clonotype was seen a few times. A much more abundant neighbour one base away suggests this may be a read error. This CDR3 is missing its conserved last phenylalanine or tryptophan, likely due to a read error. The chain combines TRBV28 with TRBJ2-5; the D gene is possibly TRBD1 (6 bases). CDR1 and CDR2 (germline): MDHEN, SYDVKM. This CDR3 comprises 15 residues. The V end lost 4 bases, the J end lost 2 bases, and 14 bases lay between the germline ends. The CDR3 region is CASSSSRTVQETQYL. The CDR3 region has the DNA TGTGCCAGCAGTTCTTCCCGGACAGTTCAAGAGACCCAGTACCTC.

The J gene is TRBJ2-7, the V gene TRBV27; 7 bases match TRBD1. The CDR3 runs to 15 residues. Germline CDR1 is MNHEY and CDR2 is SMNVEV (reference sequence). V was pared by 2 bases and J by 0 bases, with 4 bases of the junction left unmatched. This chain's CDR3 is CASSLVDRASYEQYF. CDR3 nucleotides: TGTGCCAGCAGTTTAGTAGACAGGGCCTCCTACGAGCAGTACTTC.

The chain is built from TRBV2 and TRBJ2-5; the match to TRBD2 covers 9 bases. The CDR3 contains 14 residues. Germline V gene data show CDR1 as SNHLY and CDR2 as FYNNEI. After removal of 7 bases from V and 5 bases from J, the junction contained 8 bases not matched to a gene. The DNA for the CDR3 is TGTGCCAGCACCGAGCGGGGGGCGAGTGAGACCCAGTACTTC. It specifies CASTERGASETQYF.

This clonotype turned up a few times. The genes are TRBV7-2 and TRBJ1-2; 7 positions agree with TRBD1. Germline V gene lookup returns CDR1 SGHTA and CDR2 FQGNSA. The ends lost 3 bases at V and 6 bases at J; junction bases unmatched: 10. CDR3 length: 15 residues. The CDR3 is CASSFNTYRGNGYTF. The CDR3 bases are TGTGCCAGCAGCTTCAACACATACAGGGGTAATGGCTACACCTTC.

This clonotype was observed many times. The chain carries TRBV2 and TRBJ2-2, with D tentatively TRBD1 (6 bases). The CDR3 has 15 amino acids. V was shortened by 0 bases and J by 2 bases, with 7 bases between the two germline ends. Looked up from germline, CDR1 is SNHLY and CDR2 is FYNNEI. CDR3 sequence: CASSEARGNTGELFF. CDR3 in DNA: TGTGCCAGCAGTGAAGCCAGGGGAAACACCGGGGAGCTGTTTTTT.

V is TRBV5-6 and J is TRBJ2-2, with 9 bases lining up with TRBD2. The CDR3 totals 15 residues. Per germline, CDR1 SGHDT and CDR2 YYEEEE. V dropped 3 bases and J dropped 7; count of bases not matched to a gene: 7. This chain's CDR3 is CASSSASGRLGELFF. In DNA, the CDR3 is TGTGCCAGCAGCTCCGCGAGCGGGAGGCTCGGGGAGCTGTTTTTT.

In this sample, this clonotype turned up a few times. The chain is built from TRBV2 and TRBJ2-7; no clear D gene. CDR3 size: 14 residues. Germline CDR1 SNHLY, CDR2 FYNNEI. V was cut by 11 bases and J by 6 bases, with 23 bases left in between. CDR3 loop: CARAVKPGTSEQYF. CDR3 DNA: TGTGCCCGAGCAGTGAAACCAGGTACGAGCGAGCAGTACTTC.

This clonotype has only a few counts. The rearrangement uses TRBV3-1 and TRBJ2-5; 13 bases map to TRBD2. Trimming removed 0 bases from V and 5 bases from J; junction bases left unmatched: 3. Germline V gives CDR1 LGHDT, CDR2 YNNKEL (reference sequence). The CDR3 is 16 residues long. The CDR3 loop reads CASSQDRTSGSETQYF. In DNA form, the CDR3 reads TGTGCCAGCAGCCAAGATCGGACTAGCGGGAGTGAGACCCAGTACTTC.

CDR3 loop: CASSESRRGNTEAFF. The DNA for the CDR3 is TGCGCCAGCAGTGAGTCGAGGCGCGGGAACACTGAAGCTTTCTTT. The V call is TRBV10-2, the J call TRBJ1-1, with D uncertain. This CDR3 contains 15 residues. The germline V and J ends were trimmed by 0 bases and 1 base, with 9 bases remaining between them. CDR1 and CDR2 (germline): WSHSY, SAAADI.

This clonotype has at least ten counts. The chain combines TRBV12-3 or TRBV12-4 with TRBJ2-7; 9 bases align to TRBD1. With V trimmed by 6 bases and J by 4 bases, 13 bases remained unmatched. The CDR3 has 16 amino acids. CDR3 DNA sequence: TGTGCCAGCAGCTATCCGGTGGGGACAGGGCGATACGAGCAGTACTTC. This translates into CASSYPVGTGRYEQYF.

The chain joins TRBV7-9 to TRBJ1-5; 10 bases fit TRBD1. V lost 5 bases and J lost 6; bases outside the gene matches: 7. The CDR3 runs to 15 residues. The germline gives CDR1 SEHNR, CDR2 FQNEAQ (reference sequence). DNA of the CDR3: TGTGCCAGCAGCACCGGACAGGGGGGGTTTCAGCCCCAGCATTTT. Protein sequence: CASSTGQGGFQPQHF.

V is TRBV7-3 and J is TRBJ1-2; 8 bases align to TRBD1. V was pared by 8 bases and J by 4 bases, with 6 bases of the junction left unmatched. Germline lookup yields CDR1 SGHTA and CDR2 FQGTGA. CDR3 size: 13 residues. For the CDR3, the DNA is TGTGCCAGCGGGGCAGGGGGCGGCTATGGCTACACCTTC. Its protein product is CASGAGGGYGYTF. Full variable domain (remainder filled in from reference TRBV7-3 and TRBJ1-2): GAGVSQTPSNKVTEKGKYVELRCDPISGHTALYWYRQSLGQGPEFLIYFQGTGAADDSGLPNDRFFAVRPEGSVSTLKIQRTERGDSAVYLCASGAGGGYGYTFGSGTRLTVV.

The V and J genes are TRBV19 and TRBJ2-7, with D possibly matching TRBD1 (6 bases). The germline gives CDR1 LNHDA, CDR2 SQIVND (reference sequence). The germline V and J ends were trimmed by 5 bases and 3 bases, with 17 bases remaining between them. The CDR3 sequence is 15 residues long. The chain's CDR3 is CASSPRPGQRYEQYF. In nucleotides, the CDR3 is TGTGCCAGTAGTCCCCGCCCGGGACAACGCTACGAGCAGTACTTC.

This chain joins TRBV4-1 and TRBJ2-7; 7 bases agree with TRBD2. Germline assignment: CDR1 MGHRA and CDR2 YSYEKL. The CDR3 is 15 amino acids. With V trimmed by 4 bases and J by 2 bases, 8 bases remained unmatched. The CDR3 here is CASSLSSGLTYEQYF. In DNA form, the CDR3 reads TGCGCCAGCAGCCTGAGTAGCGGGCTTACCTACGAGCAGTACTTC.

This clonotype was counted a few times. The chain links TRBV6-1 to TRBJ1-2; 9 nucleotides match TRBD1. CDR1 is MNHNS, CDR2 SASEGT, per germline. The CDR3 length is 11 residues. Unmatched junction bases numbered 2, after V lost 11 bases and J lost 4 bases. The CDR3 sequence: CAGQGSYGYTF. The CDR3 DNA follows: TGTGCCGGACAGGGGTCCTATGGCTACACCTTC.